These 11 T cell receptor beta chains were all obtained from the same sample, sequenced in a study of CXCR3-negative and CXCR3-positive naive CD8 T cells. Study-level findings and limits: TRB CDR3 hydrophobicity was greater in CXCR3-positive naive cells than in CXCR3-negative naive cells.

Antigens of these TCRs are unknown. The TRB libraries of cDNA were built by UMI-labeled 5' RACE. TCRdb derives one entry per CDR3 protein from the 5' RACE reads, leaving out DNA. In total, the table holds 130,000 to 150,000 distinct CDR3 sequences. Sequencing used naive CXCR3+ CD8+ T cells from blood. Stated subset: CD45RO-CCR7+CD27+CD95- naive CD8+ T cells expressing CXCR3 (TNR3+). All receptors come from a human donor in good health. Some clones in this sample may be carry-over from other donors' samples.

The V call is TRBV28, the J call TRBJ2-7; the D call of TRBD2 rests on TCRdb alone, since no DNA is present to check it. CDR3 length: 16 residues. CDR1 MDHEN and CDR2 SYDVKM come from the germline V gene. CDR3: CASSRGLAGDWNEQYF.

CDR3 protein: CSVDEGMSAFF. This rearrangement joins TRBV29-1 to TRBJ1-1. The germline V gene has CDR1 SQVTM and CDR2 ANQGSEA. This CDR3 region has 11 residues. Supplemented by reference TRBV29-1 and TRBJ1-1, the full variable domain reads SAVISQKPSRDICQRGTSLTIQCQVDSQVTMMFWYRQQPGQSLTLIATANQGSEATYESGFVIDKFPISRPNLTFSTLTVSNMSPEDSSIYLCSVDEGMSAFFGQGTRLTVV.

CDR3 sequence: CASSIKHPVFTTYNEQFF. V is TRBV7-2 and J is TRBJ2-1. The germline CDR1 and CDR2 sequences are SGHTA and FQGNSA. The CDR3 runs 18 residues.

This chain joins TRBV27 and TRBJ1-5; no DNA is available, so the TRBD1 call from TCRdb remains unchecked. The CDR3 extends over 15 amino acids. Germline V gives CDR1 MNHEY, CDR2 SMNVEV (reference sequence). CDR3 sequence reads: CASSSLGQGGQPQHF.

CDR3 loop: CASSLASGTYEQYF. V and J are TRBV11-3 and TRBJ2-7; the TCRdb D gene call, TRBD2, has no DNA to confirm it. The CDR3 has 14 residues. The germline V gene has CDR1 SGHNT and CDR2 YENEEA. The variable domain in full, completed from reference TRBV11-3 and TRBJ2-7, reads EAGVVQSPRYKIIEKKQPVAFWCNPISGHNTLYWYLQNLGQGPELLIRYENEEAVDDSQLPKDRFSAERLKGVDSTLKIQPAELGDSAVYLCASSLASGTYEQYFGPGTRLTVT.

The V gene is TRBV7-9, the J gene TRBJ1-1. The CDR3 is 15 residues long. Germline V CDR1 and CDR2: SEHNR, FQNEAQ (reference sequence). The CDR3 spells CASSLMRGVNTEAFF.

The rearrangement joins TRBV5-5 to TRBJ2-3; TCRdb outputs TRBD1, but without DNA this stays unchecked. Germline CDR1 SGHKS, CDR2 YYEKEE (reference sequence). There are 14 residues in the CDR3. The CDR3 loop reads CASSFSGVTDTQYF.

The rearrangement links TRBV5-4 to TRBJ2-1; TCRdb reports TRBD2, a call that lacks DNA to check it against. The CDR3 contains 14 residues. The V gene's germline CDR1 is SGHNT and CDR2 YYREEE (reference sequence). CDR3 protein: CASSLTSEYNEQFF.

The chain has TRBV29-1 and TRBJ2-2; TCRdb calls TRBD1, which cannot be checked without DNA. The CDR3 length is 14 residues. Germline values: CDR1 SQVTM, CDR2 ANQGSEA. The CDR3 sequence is CSVGAQGESGELFF.

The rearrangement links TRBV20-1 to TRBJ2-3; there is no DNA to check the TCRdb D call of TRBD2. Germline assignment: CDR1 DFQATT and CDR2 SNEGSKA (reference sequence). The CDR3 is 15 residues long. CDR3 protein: CSASSLWGRAHTQYF.

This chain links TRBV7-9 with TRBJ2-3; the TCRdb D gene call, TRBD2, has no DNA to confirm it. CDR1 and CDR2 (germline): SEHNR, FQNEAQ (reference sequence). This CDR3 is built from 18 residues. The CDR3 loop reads CASSFPPSASSSTDTQYF.